This TCR beta chain derives from a study of cytomegalovirus exposure and HLA in healthy donors. Amplification used 60 Vbeta primers and 13 Jbeta primers. TCRdb's table, derived via immunoSEQ multiplex PCR, lists solely in-frame clones and lacks some. This sample contains about 140,000 clones. Each donor was nominally healthy when sampled (though unrecorded immune exposures were likely). J was trimmed by 5 bases and V by 5 bases; bases with no gene match: 8. Germline values: CDR1 SGHVS, CDR2 FQNEAQ. CDR3 length equals 15 residues. V usage is TRBV7-8 and J usage is TRBJ1-5, with 8 bases aligning to TRBD1. This TCR was recovered from a man aged 35 to 55 in good health and CMV-seronegative. Sequencing used PBMCs. The CDR3, as DNA: TGTGCCAGCAGCCCCCCCAGGGGGCTGTATCAGCCCCAGCATTTT. Protein product: CASSPPRGLYQPQHF.